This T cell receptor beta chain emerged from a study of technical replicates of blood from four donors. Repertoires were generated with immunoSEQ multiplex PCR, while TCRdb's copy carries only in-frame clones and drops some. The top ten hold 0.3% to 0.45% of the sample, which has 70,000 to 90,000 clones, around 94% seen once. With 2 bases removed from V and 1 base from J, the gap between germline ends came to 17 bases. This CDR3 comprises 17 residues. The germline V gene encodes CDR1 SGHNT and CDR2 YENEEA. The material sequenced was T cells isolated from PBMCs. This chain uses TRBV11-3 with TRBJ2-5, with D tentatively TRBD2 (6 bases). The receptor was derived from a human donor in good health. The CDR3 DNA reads TGTGCCAGCAGCTTAAATGTGGGACTTAGTCTCCAAGAGACCCAGTACTTC. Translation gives CASSLNVGLSLQETQYF.